A single sample is the source of the 30 T cell receptor beta chains below, sequenced in a study of T cell responses to AZD1222 COVID-19 vaccine. Some clones are missing from TCRdb's copy, which holds only in-frame ones; the method was immunoSEQ multiplex PCR. The sample has 110,000 to 150,000 clones; more than 85% are singletons. The sample in question was peripheral blood, obtained on day 0 of AZD1222 vaccination. The source of these receptors is an adult in good health.

The V gene is TRBV7-3, the J gene TRBJ2-3; TRBD1 might be the D (6 bases). This CDR3 spans 14 amino acids. Trimming removed 5 bases from V and 2 bases from J, with 11 bases in between. CDR1 is SGHTA, CDR2 FQGTGA, per germline. The CDR3 region is CASSGQGTTDTQYF. The CDR3 nucleotides read TGTGCCAGCAGCGGGCAGGGGACCACAGATACGCAGTATTTT.

The rearrangement joins TRBV5-1 to TRBJ1-2; D is ambiguous. Trimming left V 1 base short and J 7 bases short, with 5 bases between. Germline CDR1 and CDR2: SGHRS and YFSETQ. The CDR3 runs 11 residues. CDR3 sequence: CASSLSAGYTF. The DNA for the CDR3 is TGCGCCAGCAGCTTGAGCGCTGGCTACACCTTC.

V and J are TRBV5-1 and TRBJ1-3, with 7 bases identical to TRBD1. Germline V gene sequence: CDR1 SGHRS, CDR2 YFSETQ. The CDR3 is made up of 14 amino acids. After removal of 0 bases from V and 5 bases from J, the junction contained 2 bases not matched to a gene. DNA for the CDR3: TGCGCCAGCAGCTTGGCGGACAGGAGAAACACCATATATTTT. Amino acids: CASSLADRRNTIYF.

This chain joins TRBV3-1 (or the pseudogene TRBV3-2) and TRBJ2-7; weak D call: TRBD2 (5 bases). The CDR3 spans 14 residues. Germline CDR1 LGHDT, CDR2 YNNKEL (reference sequence). V was pared by 0 bases and J by 1 base, with 7 bases between. The CDR3 here is CASSQDTGSYEQYF. CDR3 DNA: TGTGCCAGCAGCCAAGATACGGGATCCTACGAGCAGTACTTC.

The chain uses TRBV28 and TRBJ1-5; TRBD1 might be the D (6 bases). V lost 6 bases and J 1 base, leaving 16 bases between the germline ends. The CDR3 is 16 amino acids. The germline CDR1 and CDR2 sequences are MDHEN and SYDVKM. CDR3 in amino acids: CASSSSRGKSNQPQHF. As DNA, the CDR3 is TGTGCCAGCAGCTCCTCCAGGGGAAAGAGCAATCAGCCCCAGCATTTT.

The chain recombines TRBV5-8 with TRBJ2-7; the match to TRBD2 covers 11 bases. This CDR3 is built from 15 residues. The germline V gene has CDR1 SGHTS and CDR2 YDEGEE. V trimming: 3 bases; J trimming: 7 bases; junction bases outside the gene matches: 9. The CDR3 DNA follows: TGTGCCAGCAGCTCCGGGACTAGCGGAGCTCGGGAGCAGTACTTC. As protein: CASSSGTSGAREQYF.

This clone was detected only once. The chain couples TRBV11-2 to TRBJ1-2, with D tentatively TRBD1 (6 bases). CDR1 and CDR2 (germline): SGHAT, FQNNGV. This CDR3 is 16 amino acids long. Trimming removed 5 bases from V and 6 bases from J, with 22 bases in between. The CDR3 DNA is TGTGCCAGCAGCCGAGCTAACCAATTACAGGGAGATGGCTACACCTTC. Its translation: CASSRANQLQGDGYTF.

The chain uses TRBV6-6 and TRBJ2-1; D is possibly TRBD1 (6 bases). Germline V lookup: CDR1 MNHNY, CDR2 SVGAGI (reference sequence). Trimming removed 0 bases at V and 5 bases at J, with 11 bases between. This CDR3 is 15 amino acids long. This CDR3 is CASSYSGTQHNEQFF. The CDR3 DNA is TGTGCCAGCAGTTACTCGGGGACACAACACAATGAGCAGTTCTTC.

This clone was seen only once. V gene TRBV5-6 combines with J gene TRBJ1-1; no reliable D call. The CDR3 is 15 amino acids. With 5 bases removed from V and 8 bases from J, the gap between germline ends came to 22 bases. The V gene's germline CDR1 is SGHDT and CDR2 YYEEEE. The CDR3 DNA sequence: TGTGCCAGCAGGGCAGCTATACAGCGGCCCGGGGAAGCTTTCTTT. This codes for CASRAAIQRPGEAFF.

The chain employs TRBV27 and TRBJ2-2; D may be TRBD1 (5 bases). V was trimmed by 5 bases and J by 4 bases, leaving 11 bases between them. The CDR3 has 14 residues. Germline V gene sequence: CDR1 MNHEY, CDR2 SMNVEV (reference sequence). CDR3 in amino acids: CASSIRQGTGELFF. The DNA for the CDR3 is TGTGCCAGCAGTATAAGGCAGGGCACCGGGGAGCTGTTTTTT.

This clone has more than one count but fewer than ten. The V call is TRBV28, the J call TRBJ1-6; a weak D match, TRBD1 (5 bases). V was pared by 7 bases and J by 7 bases, with 23 bases between. The germline V gene encodes CDR1 MDHEN and CDR2 SYDVKM. This CDR3 contains 17 residues. The CDR3 coding sequence is TGTGCCAGCACCTTCCAATGGAGGGGCGCGATCAATTCACCCCTCCACTTT. This gives the protein CASTFQWRGAINSPLHF.

This clone was counted a single time. The V and J genes are TRBV27 and TRBJ2-2; tentative D call: TRBD2 (6 bases). This CDR3 is 13 amino acids long. V was clipped by 11 bases and J by 4 bases, with 14 bases between them. Germline V CDR1 and CDR2: MNHEY, SMNVEV (reference sequence). The CDR3 here is CAPGGLSTGELFF. The CDR3 bases are TGTGCCCCAGGAGGGCTATCCACCGGGGAGCTGTTTTTT.

The rearrangement joins TRBV27 to TRBJ2-7; 12 bases align to TRBD2. The germline gives CDR1 MNHEY, CDR2 SMNVEV (reference sequence). This CDR3 comprises 14 residues. J lost 2 bases, V lost 6 bases, and 2 bases had no gene match. The CDR3 spells CASRTSGRPYEQYF. The CDR3 coding sequence is TGTGCCAGCAGGACTAGCGGGAGACCCTACGAGCAGTACTTC.

This chain connects TRBV10-2 to TRBJ2-3; 13 bases fit TRBD2. There are 17 residues in the CDR3. Trimming took 4 bases from V and 4 from J; bases not matched to a gene: 8. Germline V gives CDR1 WSHSY, CDR2 SAAADI. CDR3 region: CASSARTSGSGSDTQYF. The CDR3, as DNA: TGCGCCAGCAGTGCTAGGACTAGCGGGAGTGGGTCAGATACGCAGTATTTT.

V gene TRBV28 combines with J gene TRBJ2-3; no clear D. Germline V CDR1 and CDR2: MDHEN, SYDVKM. The V gene lost 10 bases and the J gene lost 3 bases, with 11 bases spanning the gap. The CDR3 spans 12 residues. CDR3 loop: CATRTQTDTQYF. The CDR3 DNA sequence: TGTGCCACCCGAACTCAGACAGATACGCAGTATTTT. The full variable domain, completed using reference TRBV28 and TRBJ2-3, is DVKVTQSSRYLVKRTGEKVFLECVQDMDHENMFWYRQDPGLGLRLIYFSYDVKMKEKGDIPEGYSVSREKKERFSLILESASTNQTSMYLCATRTQTDTQYFGPGTRLTVL.

The V gene is TRBV12-3 or TRBV12-4, the J gene TRBJ1-4, with D possibly TRBD1 on 6 matching bases. Deletions cut 4 bases from V and 8 bases from J, with 11 bases between. The CDR3 is 13 residues long. CDR3 sequence: CASSSTGTEKLFF. CDR3 in DNA: TGTGCCAGCAGTTCGACAGGAACCGAAAAACTGTTTTTT.

The rearrangement uses TRBV25-1 and TRBJ1-5; D ambiguous. This CDR3 is built from 14 residues. Trimming removed 3 bases at V and 5 bases at J, with 11 bases between. Per germline, CDR1 MGHDK and CDR2 SYGVNS. CDR3 coding DNA: TGTGCCAGCAGTGAGGTCGGGATCCATCAGCCCCAGCATTTT. Translating it yields CASSEVGIHQPQHF.

The rearrangement uses TRBV5-1 and TRBJ2-2; D is possibly TRBD2 (5 bases). V was trimmed by 0 bases and J by 0 bases, leaving 6 bases between them. Germline-derived CDR1 and CDR2 are SGHRS and YFSETQ. The CDR3 sequence is 15 residues long. The CDR3 loop is CASSLDGANTGELFF. In DNA, the CDR3 is TGCGCCAGCAGCTTGGACGGGGCGAACACCGGGGAGCTGTTTTTT.

This rearrangement joins TRBV27 to TRBJ2-1; perhaps TRBD2 as D (6 bases). The germline gives CDR1 MNHEY, CDR2 SMNVEV (reference sequence). This CDR3 has 14 residues. With 5 bases removed from V and 10 bases from J, the gap between germline ends came to 18 bases. The CDR3 is CASSGAGRSGEQFF. CDR3 in DNA: TGTGCCAGCAGTGGGGCAGGGAGGTCGGGGGAGCAGTTCTTC.

The V call is TRBV19, the J call TRBJ2-1, with a tentative D call TRBD2 (7 bases). Germline V CDR1 and CDR2: LNHDA, SQIVND (reference sequence). The CDR3 length is 12 residues. V lost 7 bases and J lost 8, with 12 bases in between. The CDR3 sequence: CASTGGRHEQFF. In DNA form, the CDR3 reads TGTGCCAGTACCGGGGGGCGTCATGAGCAGTTCTTC.

The chain links TRBV6-6 to TRBJ1-5; D ambiguous. The ends were cut back, 0 bases at V and 7 bases at J, with 13 bases in the middle. From germline, CDR1 is MNHNY and CDR2 SVGAGI (reference sequence). The CDR3 consists of 15 residues. As DNA, the CDR3 is TGTGCCAGCAGTTACTCTCCCCTACCCGAACAGCCCCAGCATTTT. Amino acid sequence: CASSYSPLPEQPQHF.

This chain links TRBV13 with TRBJ1-6; no reliable D call. This CDR3 spans 13 amino acids. Germline CDR1 reads PRHDT; CDR2 reads FYEKMQ (reference sequence). V shed 5 bases and J shed 10 bases, with 12 bases lying between them. For the CDR3, the DNA is TGTGCCAGCAGCGCCCAAAGGGAATCACCCCTCCACTTT. It encodes CASSAQRESPLHF.

The chain uses TRBV7-2 and TRBJ1-1; D not resolved. The V gene's germline CDR1 is SGHTA and CDR2 FQGNSA. CDR3 length equals 14 residues. Trimming took off 1 base at V and 0 bases at J, with 6 bases between the two ends. The chain's CDR3 is CASSLGEVNTEAFF. The CDR3 coding sequence is TGTGCCAGCAGCTTAGGAGAAGTGAACACTGAAGCTTTCTTT.

The table lists this clone with a count of one. This chain uses TRBV2 with TRBJ1-5; the D is unclear. Trimming stripped 1 base from V and 0 bases from J, with 4 bases between. Germline V gene lookup returns CDR1 SNHLY and CDR2 FYNNEI. The CDR3 consists of 14 residues. The CDR3 nucleotides read TGTGCCAGCAGTGAAGGCCCTAGCAATCAGCCCCAGCATTTT. Translation: CASSEGPSNQPQHF.

This chain uses TRBV6-5 with TRBJ1-6, with D perhaps matching TRBD1 (5 bases). Trimming pared 5 bases from V and 9 bases from J, leaving 8 bases between. The CDR3 extends over 12 amino acids. Germline values: CDR1 MNHEY, CDR2 SVGAGI. In DNA form, the CDR3 reads TGTGCCAGCAGTCAGGGATCTTCACCCCTCCACTTT. This gives the protein CASSQGSSPLHF.

This rearrangement joins TRBV6-9 to TRBJ2-5, with D possibly TRBD1 on 5 matching bases. The CDR3 runs to 13 residues. Germline V gene lookup returns CDR1 MNHGY and CDR2 SVAAGI. V was cut by 2 bases and J by 4 bases, with 8 bases left in between. The CDR3 sequence: CASSYRGRETQYF. CDR3 in DNA: TGTGCCAGCAGTTATAGGGGCCGAGAGACCCAGTACTTC.

The CDR3 DNA reads TGTGCCAGCAGAGAAAGGGGAGGGACAGGGCTAGCCAAAAACATTCAGTACTTC. It is translated as CASRERGGTGLAKNIQYF. The rearrangement uses TRBV6-1 and TRBJ2-4, with 9 bases identical to TRBD1. V trimming: 6 bases; J trimming: 0 bases; junction bases outside the gene matches: 12. The V gene's germline CDR1 is MNHNS and CDR2 SASEGT. This CDR3 comprises 18 residues.

CDR3 sequence: CASTLLGAPSNQPQHF. For the CDR3, the DNA is TGTGCCAGTACCCTCCTGGGGGCCCCTAGCAATCAGCCCCAGCATTTT. The chain links TRBV19 to TRBJ1-5; D may be TRBD1 (6 bases). The CDR3 contains 16 residues. The V gene lost 7 bases and the J gene lost 0 bases, with 16 bases spanning the gap. Germline V CDR1 and CDR2: LNHDA, SQIVND (reference sequence).

The rearrangement joins TRBV6-5 to TRBJ1-1, with D perhaps TRBD1 (6 bases). Per the germline V gene, CDR1 is MNHEY and CDR2 is SVGAGI. CDR3 size: 14 residues. Trimming removed 7 bases from V and 1 base from J, with 13 bases in between. CDR3 in amino acids: CASIPTGPNTEAFF. CDR3 coding DNA: TGTGCCAGCATTCCGACAGGCCCGAACACTGAAGCTTTCTTT.

The chain carries TRBV7-8 and TRBJ1-1, with D hard to call. V was clipped by 5 bases and J by 7 bases, with 23 bases between them. This CDR3 spans 16 amino acids. The germline gives CDR1 SGHVS, CDR2 FQNEAQ. CDR3: CASSPTTFGGRDEAFF. The CDR3 bases are TGTGCCAGCAGCCCTACCACCTTTGGAGGAAGAGATGAAGCTTTCTTT.